Following are 27 T cell receptor beta chains from one sample sequenced in a study of CD4 T cells in relation to SARS-CoV-2 and coronaviruses. Sequencing was performed with immunoSEQ multiplex PCR; in TCRdb, only in-frame clones are kept and a portion is missing. Of around 30,000 clones in the sample, around three quarters were seen once. These receptors' antigens are unknown. The sample taken for sequencing was memory CD4+ T cells from PBMCs, cultured in vitro. The receptors were gathered from an adult with COVID-19.

The rearrangement uses TRBV6-5 and TRBJ2-1; 9 bases map to TRBD1. Germline V gene data show CDR1 as MNHEY and CDR2 as SVGAGI. J was trimmed by 7 bases and V by 4 bases; bases with no gene match: 8. The CDR3 sequence is 15 residues long. The CDR3, as DNA: TGTGCCAGCAGTTCGCAACAGGGGGCCGGTAATGAGCAGTTCTTC. Protein sequence: CASSSQQGAGNEQFF.

This clone was observed a handful of times. The chain links TRBV21-1 to TRBJ2-1; TRBD2 is the table's D call, not checked against the DNA. TRBV21-1 is designated a pseudogene. The CDR3 loop spans 14 amino acids. This chain's CDR3 is CASNRLAGVNEQFF. The DNA of the CDR3 is TGTGCCAGCAACCGACTAGCGGGAGTCAATGAGCAGTTCTTC.

This chain uses TRBV25-1 with TRBJ2-7, with D maybe TRBD2 (5 bases). The CDR3 consists of 16 residues. Deletions cut 1 base from V and 3 bases from J, with 16 bases between. Germline V gene data show CDR1 as MGHDK and CDR2 as SYGVNS. The CDR3 sequence is CASSESRGEEIYEQYF. The CDR3 DNA is TGTGCCAGCAGTGAATCTCGGGGTGAGGAAATCTACGAGCAGTACTTC.

This clone was observed once. The chain is built from TRBV4-1 and TRBJ2-1; 8 positions match TRBD2. The CDR3 covers 16 residues. V lost 0 bases and J lost 6; bases outside the gene matches: 7. Germline V gene lookup returns CDR1 MGHRA and CDR2 YSYEKL. The CDR3 DNA follows: TGCGCCAGCAGCCAAGAACCCAGCGGGAGACTCAATGAGCAGTTCTTC. This translates into CASSQEPSGRLNEQFF.

This clone was seen just once. V usage is TRBV5-6 and J usage is TRBJ2-3; D remains ambiguous. Germline V CDR1 and CDR2: SGHDT, YYEEEE. V was cut by 4 bases and J by 3 bases, with 15 bases left in between. The CDR3 has 15 amino acids. The CDR3 DNA is TGTGCCAGCAGCCTCCTAGGATCCTTGACAGATACGCAGTATTTT. Translating gives CASSLLGSLTDTQYF.

V and J are TRBV18 and TRBJ2-7; the D is unclear. The germline V gene encodes CDR1 KGHSH and CDR2 LQKENI. V shed 6 bases and J shed 2 bases, with 11 bases lying between them. The CDR3 consists of 13 residues. CDR3 DNA: TGTGCCAGCTCCTTATTAAAACCCTACGAGCAGTACTTC. Translation: CASSLLKPYEQYF.

The V and J genes are TRBV5-1 and TRBJ2-2; D ambiguous. The germline V and J ends were trimmed by 6 bases and 11 bases, with 17 bases remaining between them. This CDR3 has 13 residues. The germline V gene has CDR1 SGHRS and CDR2 YFSETQ. The CDR3 loop is CASTLDARTELFF. CDR3 DNA sequence: TGCGCCAGCACTTTAGACGCCCGGACCGAGCTGTTTTTT.

The count of this clone is one. The rearrangement uses TRBV4-3 and TRBJ2-3; 7 nucleotides line up with TRBD2. CDR1 and CDR2 from the germline V gene are LGHNA and YSLEER. J lost 5 bases, V lost 4 bases, and 12 bases had no gene match. The CDR3 contains 16 residues. The CDR3 spells CASSRIWRELEDTQYF. In DNA, the CDR3 is TGCGCCAGCAGCCGGATATGGCGGGAGCTGGAAGATACGCAGTATTTT.

The V gene is TRBV13, the J gene TRBJ2-2, with unresolved D. V lost 4 bases, J lost 1 base, and 10 bases lay in between. CDR3 length equals 15 residues. The germline gives CDR1 PRHDT, CDR2 FYEKMQ (reference sequence). CDR3 nucleotides: TGTGCCAGCAGCTCCCGGACCGTGAACACCGGGGAGCTGTTTTTT. It translates to CASSSRTVNTGELFF.

The V gene is TRBV19, the J gene TRBJ2-3; D perhaps matches TRBD1 (6 bases). Germline V gives CDR1 LNHDA, CDR2 SQIVND (reference sequence). V gave up 7 bases and J gave up 3 bases, with 20 bases separating them. The CDR3 contains 16 residues. CDR3 protein: CASKVQGGVGTDTQYF. CDR3 nucleotide sequence: TGTGCCAGTAAGGTACAAGGGGGAGTTGGAACAGATACGCAGTATTTT. Supplemented by reference TRBV19 and TRBJ2-3, the full variable domain reads DGGITQSPKYLFRKEGQNVTLSCEQNLNHDAMYWYRQDPGQGLRLIYYSQIVNDFQKGDIAEGYSVSREKKESFPLTVTSAQKNPTAFYLCASKVQGGVGTDTQYFGPGTRLTVL.

V usage is TRBV19 and J usage is TRBJ1-2, with D perhaps matching TRBD1 (5 bases). Trimming took off 3 bases at V and 3 bases at J, with 11 bases between the two ends. Germline CDR1 LNHDA, CDR2 SQIVND (reference sequence). The CDR3 loop spans 14 amino acids. CDR3 bases: TGTGCCAGTAGTATGGAGCGGGGCCACTATGGCTACACCTTC. Protein product: CASSMERGHYGYTF.

The rearrangement joins TRBV28 to TRBJ1-3, with unresolved D. Germline lookup yields CDR1 MDHEN and CDR2 SYDVKM. Trimming shortened V by 3 bases and J by 0 bases, and 18 bases separated the two germline ends. The CDR3 consists of 18 residues. The CDR3 bases are TGTGCCAGCAGTTTTAGGCAGAACCTGAGGATCTCTGGAAACACCATATATTTT. Encoded protein: CASSFRQNLRISGNTIYF.

This chain uses TRBV2 with TRBJ2-5; D is uncertain. CDR3 length: 14 amino acids. Trimming left V 3 bases short and J 5 bases short, with 13 bases between. The germline V gene encodes CDR1 SNHLY and CDR2 FYNNEI. The CDR3 DNA follows: TGTGCCAGCAGTGAGAACCCGATGCGGGAGACCCAGTACTTC. This encodes CASSENPMRETQYF.

V and J are TRBV5-5 and TRBJ2-5; the D is unclear. This CDR3 is built from 13 residues. Germline assignment: CDR1 SGHKS and CDR2 YYEKEE (reference sequence). V lost 1 base, J lost 2 bases, and 6 bases lay in between. Here the CDR3 DNA reads TGTGCCAGCAGCTTGCCCACTCAAGAGACCCAGTACTTC. Translated, it gives CASSLPTQETQYF. Full variable domain (remainder filled in from reference TRBV5-5 and TRBJ2-5): DAGVTQSPTHLIKTRGQQVTLRCSPISGHKSVSWYQQVLGQGPQFIFQYYEKEERGRGNFPDRFSARQFPNYSSELNVNALLLGDSALYLCASSLPTQETQYFGPGTRLLVL.

The chain employs TRBV2 and TRBJ1-4; D unresolved. Trimming shortened V by 4 bases and J by 8 bases, and 14 bases separated the two germline ends. CDR1 and CDR2 (germline): SNHLY, FYNNEI. This CDR3 has 14 residues. The CDR3 DNA is TGTGCCAGCAGTGGCGGTGGGTTAGGGGAAAAACTGTTTTTT. Protein: CASSGGGLGEKLFF.

By share, this clone counts as medium-sized. This sequence joins TRBV2 and TRBJ2-1, with 9 nucleotides matching TRBD2. CDR3 size: 14 residues. CDR1 and CDR2 from the germline V gene are SNHLY and FYNNEI. The V gene end was trimmed by 5 bases and the J gene end by 6 bases; junction bases not matched to a gene: 5. CDR3: CASSSETSGNEQFF. The CDR3 DNA sequence: TGTGCCAGCAGTTCTGAGACTAGCGGCAATGAGCAGTTCTTC.

The chain is built from TRBV24-1 and TRBJ2-3, with TRBD2 matching 13 bases. The junction had 7 bases not matched to a gene; V was cut back by 4 bases and J by 4 bases. Germline CDR1 is KGHDR and CDR2 is SFDVKD. This CDR3 is 17 amino acids long. The DNA for the CDR3 is TGTGCCACCAGTGACCCCGGACTAGCGGGAGTTCCAGATACGCAGTATTTT. It codes for CATSDPGLAGVPDTQYF.

This clone was counted a single time. The V and J genes are TRBV27 and TRBJ2-5, with 8 bases aligning to TRBD1. The trim removed 5 bases at V and 2 bases at J, leaving 7 bases unmatched. CDR3 length equals 15 residues. Germline values: CDR1 MNHEY, CDR2 SMNVEV (reference sequence). DNA for the CDR3: TGTGCCAGCAGTCCCCGGACAGGGAAACAAGAGACCCAGTACTTC. Translating gives CASSPRTGKQETQYF.

The chain joins TRBV6-2 or TRBV6-3 to TRBJ1-2; D not resolved. The CDR3 length is 11 residues. Deletions cut 1 base from V and 9 bases from J, with 6 bases between. Germline CDR1 MNHEY, CDR2 SVGEGT. The CDR3 region is CASSYLTRYTF. CDR3 bases: TGTGCCAGCAGTTACTTAACCCGCTACACCTTC.

The chain employs TRBV6-2 or TRBV6-3 and TRBJ2-5; no clear D gene. CDR3 length equals 14 residues. Germline CDR1 and CDR2: MNHEY and SVGEGT. The V gene lost 2 bases and the J gene lost 5 bases, with 12 bases spanning the gap. CDR3: CASSYVVGAETQYF. The CDR3 DNA reads TGTGCCAGCAGTTACGTAGTAGGAGCGGAGACCCAGTACTTC.

The chain has TRBV5-5 and TRBJ1-5, with D perhaps TRBD1 (6 bases). Germline lookup yields CDR1 SGHKS and CDR2 YYEKEE (reference sequence). This CDR3 is 13 amino acids long. The V end was cut by 7 bases, the J end by 3 bases, with 11 bases between. CDR3 sequence (DNA): TGTGCCAGCTCCGGGACATACAATCAGCCCCAGCATTTT. Amino acid sequence: CASSGTYNQPQHF.

This chain joins TRBV4-2 and TRBJ2-7, with D possibly being TRBD1 (5 bases). The CDR3 has 16 amino acids. CDR1 is LGHNA, CDR2 YNFKEQ, per germline. Trimming removed 0 bases from V and 2 bases from J, with 14 bases in between. CDR3 in DNA: TGTGCCAGCAGCCAAGATCTCGCAGGGCGGCCCTACGAGCAGTACTTC. Translation: CASSQDLAGRPYEQYF.

The chain couples TRBV5-1 to TRBJ2-1, with 8 bases fitting TRBD2. The CDR3 sequence is 14 residues long. J gave up 13 bases and V 0 bases, and 9 bases lay outside the gene matches. Germline V gene data show CDR1 as SGHRS and CDR2 as YFSETQ. CDR3 sequence: CASSLDGSGIDQFF. DNA of the CDR3: TGCGCCAGCAGCTTGGATGGTAGCGGGATAGATCAGTTCTTC.

V is TRBV27 and J is TRBJ2-5; 9 bases match TRBD2. V was pared by 7 bases and J by 5 bases, with 17 bases of the junction left unmatched. Germline V gene sequence: CDR1 MNHEY, CDR2 SMNVEV (reference sequence). The CDR3 has 17 amino acids. For the CDR3, the DNA is TGTGCCAGCAAAGAAGACCCCCGCGCGGGAGGGGGGGAGACCCAGTACTTC. Its translation is CASKEDPRAGGGETQYF.

This chain joins TRBV2 and TRBJ1-2; no clear D. The ends were cut back, 8 bases at V and 7 bases at J, with 20 bases in the middle. The germline V gene has CDR1 SNHLY and CDR2 FYNNEI. This CDR3 is 14 amino acids long. The CDR3 bases are TGTGCCAGCCGCCAGATCGGGGTCCGGCGTGGCTACACCTTC. Residues: CASRQIGVRRGYTF. Full variable domain (outside the CDR3, taken from reference TRBV2 and TRBJ1-2): EPEVTQTPSHQVTQMGQEVILRCVPISNHLYFYWYRQILGQKVEFLVSFYNNEISEKSEIFDDQFSVERPDGSNFTLKIRSTKLEDSAMYFCASRQIGVRRGYTFGSGTRLTVV.

This chain uses TRBV5-1 with TRBJ2-1, with TRBD2 matching 11 bases. V trimming: 4 bases; J trimming: 10 bases; junction bases outside the gene matches: 10. This CDR3 has 15 amino acids. Germline V gene lookup returns CDR1 SGHRS and CDR2 YFSETQ. The chain's CDR3 is CASSTGTSGSGEQFF. The CDR3 region has the DNA TGCGCCAGCAGCACCGGGACTAGCGGATCGGGGGAGCAGTTCTTC.

This chain uses TRBV21-1 with TRBJ2-1; the DNA was not used to check the table's D call, TRBD1. TRBV21-1 has pseudogene status. The length of the CDR3 is 17 residues. The CDR3, as DNA: TGTGCCAGCAGCAAAGCGCTTTGGGGGCGGAATTACAATGAGCAGTTCTTC. Translating gives CASSKALWGRNYNEQFF.